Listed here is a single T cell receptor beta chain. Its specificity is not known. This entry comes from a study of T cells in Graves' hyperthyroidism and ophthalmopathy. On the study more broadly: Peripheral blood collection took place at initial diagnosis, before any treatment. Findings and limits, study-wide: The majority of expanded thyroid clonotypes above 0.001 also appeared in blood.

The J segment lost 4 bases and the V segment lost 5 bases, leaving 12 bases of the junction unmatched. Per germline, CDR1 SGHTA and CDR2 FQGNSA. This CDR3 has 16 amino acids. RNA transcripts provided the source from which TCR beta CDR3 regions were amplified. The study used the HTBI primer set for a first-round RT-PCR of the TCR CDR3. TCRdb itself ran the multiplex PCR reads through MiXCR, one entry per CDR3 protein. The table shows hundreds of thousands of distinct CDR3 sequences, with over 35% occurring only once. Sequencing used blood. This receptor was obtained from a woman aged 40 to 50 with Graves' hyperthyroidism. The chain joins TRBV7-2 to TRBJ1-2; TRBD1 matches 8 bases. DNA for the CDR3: TGTGCCAGCAGCCAAGAATTCACAGGGGGAGTCTATGGCTACACCTTC. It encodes CASSQEFTGGVYGYTF.